This T cell receptor (beta chain) comes out of a study of CD8 T cells in Susac syndrome. Study information: Within the sequenced Susac syndrome patient group, five or six exhibited active disease and roughly 8 were in remission. Patients with Susac syndrome were therapy-naive, on corticosteroids, or on intravenous immunoglobulin alone at the time that blood was drawn.

Blood CD8+ and CD4+ T cells underwent high-throughput TCR beta sequencing. Under recently defined diagnostic criteria, the patients with Susac syndrome qualified as having definite or probable disease. Germline V lookup: CDR1 SGHTA, CDR2 FQGNSA. Trimming removed 0 bases from V and 3 bases from J, with 11 bases in between. The CDR3 is made up of 16 amino acids. When the RNA was reverse transcribed, random hexamers were used with an input of about 0.5 to 1 ug. TCRdb processed the immunoSEQ multiplex PCR reads anew with MiXCR; each CDR3 protein has one entry. The sample records about 130,000 distinct CDR3 sequences, around 95% being singletons.

The source of this sequence is a human donor with Susac syndrome. The gene calls are TRBV7-2 and TRBJ2-2; D unresolved. The source material was CD8+ T cells from PBMCs. The CDR3 reads CASSLAITEDTGELFF. CDR3 DNA: TGTGCCAGCAGCTTAGCGATAACAGAGGACACCGGGGAGCTGTTTTTT.